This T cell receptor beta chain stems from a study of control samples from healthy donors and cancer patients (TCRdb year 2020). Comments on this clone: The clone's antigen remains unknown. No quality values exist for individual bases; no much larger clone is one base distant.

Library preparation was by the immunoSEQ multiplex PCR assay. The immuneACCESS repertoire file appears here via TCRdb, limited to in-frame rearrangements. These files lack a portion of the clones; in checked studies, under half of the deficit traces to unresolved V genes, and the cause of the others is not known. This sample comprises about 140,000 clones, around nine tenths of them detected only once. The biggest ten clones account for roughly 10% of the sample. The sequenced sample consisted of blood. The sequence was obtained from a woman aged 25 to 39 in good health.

Here is the DNA: TGTGCCAGCAGCCAAGTCCCGGGGGCGACCTCTGGAAACACCATATATTTT. The resulting protein is CASSQVPGATSGNTIYF. The chain is made from TRBV14 and TRBJ1-3, and possibly TRBD1, on 6 matching bases. The CDR3 contains 17 residues, cysteine and phenylalanine counted. Only the CDR3 region is kept as DNA, spanning 51 bases read in frame from base 1. The germline V gene sets CDR1 to SGHDN and CDR2 to FVKESK. V is clipped by 1 base and J by 0 bases, and the sequence between their germline boundaries is 13 bases long.